This T cell receptor beta chain was retrieved from a study of blood T cells in healthy people across ages. As for the study in general: T cells yielded about one barcoded beta molecule per two cells through template switching. Findings of the study overall: In older individuals, TCR beta diversity per million T cells was lower, falling roughly linearly with age. Donors of long life had a larger count of naive CD4+ cells and greater diversity than aged donors.

Next came a second PCR, run for about 6 to 11 cycles, which used a sample-barcoded 5' primer along with a J-beta primer mix. In TCRdb, the 5' RACE reads were re-called with MiXCR into one record per CDR3 protein. The sample has roughly 1,500,000 distinct CDR3 sequences, 40% to 50% seen once. Concerning this clonotype itself: Its antigen is as yet unknown.

Ten milliliters of peripheral blood were drawn from each donor into EDTA-treated tubes. The CDR3 is made up of 16 amino acids. Germline CDR1 is SGHRS and CDR2 is YFSETQ. The V end lost 3 bases, the J end lost 0 bases, and 10 bases lay between the germline ends. The genes are TRBV5-1 and TRBJ2-6, with D maybe TRBD2 (6 bases). The clonotype originates from a woman in her late teens or twenties in good health. The sequencing input was blood. The DNA of the CDR3 is TGCGCCAGCAGCTCCTTAGCGGACTCTGGGGCCAACGTCCTGACTTTC. Its translation is CASSSLADSGANVLTF. Full variable domain (missing parts from reference TRBV5-1 and TRBJ2-6): KAGVTQTPRYLIKTRGQQVTLSCSPISGHRSVSWYQQTPGQGLQFLFEYFSETQRNKGNFPGRFSGRQFSNSRSEMNVSTLELGDSALYLCASSSLADSGANVLTFGAGSRLTVL.